The rows below give T cell receptor beta chains drawn from one sample of a study of cytomegalovirus exposure and HLA in healthy donors. Sequencing used immunoSEQ multiplex PCR; TCRdb keeps in-frame clones, though not all of them. The sample comprises some 110,000 clones, almost 70% of which are singletons, and under 4% rests with the top ten. The material sequenced was PBMCs. Receptors originate from a man aged 25 to 40 in good health and CMV-seronegative. The CDR3 runs from the conserved cysteine through the conserved F or W. The D gene is left open where the match is weak. A clone size is listed for some rows: how often the clone was seen (once, few, many), or a class if it is expanded.

j_call | v_call | clone_size | d_call | cdr3_nt | cdr3_aa
TRBJ2-5 | TRBV2 | NA | NA | TGTGCCAGCAGCCCAGACAGGTCCTCCCAAGAGACCCAGTACTTC | CASSPDRSSQETQYF
TRBJ1-1 | TRBV9 | few | NA | TGTGCCAGCAGCCCCCAAATAGGCGGGAACACTGAAGCTTTCTTT | CASSPQIGGNTEAFF
TRBJ2-4 | TRBV15 | NA | TRBD1 | TGTGCCACCAGCAGGAAGACAGGGTTGGGGAACATTCAGTACTTC | CATSRKTGLGNIQYF
TRBJ2-3 | TRBV11-2 | NA | TRBD1 | TGTGCCAGCAGCTTAGAAGGGACAGGGATTGTGACAGATACGCAGTATTTT | CASSLEGTGIVTDTQYF
TRBJ2-7 | TRBV11-1 | NA | NA | TGTGCCAGCAGCTTACGTGACAGAGCCTACGAGCAGTACTTC | CASSLRDRAYEQYF
TRBJ2-4 | TRBV5-6 | NA | NA | TGTGCCAGCAGCCCCCGGGGTAACAGTCAGTACTTC | CASSPRGNSQYF
TRBJ2-2 | TRBV4-3 | NA | NA | TGCGCCAGCAGCCAAGATGGGGGGACCGGGGAGCTGTTTTTT | CASSQDGGTGELFF
TRBJ2-6 | TRBV29-1 | NA | NA | TGCAGCGTTGACGACTCTGGGGCCAACGGCCTGACTTTC | CSVDDSGANGLTF
TRBJ2-7 | TRBV28 | NA | NA | TGTGCCAGCAGCGCGACCAGGGGTTCCTACGAGCAGTACTTC | CASSATRGSYEQYF
TRBJ1-1 | TRBV7-9 | NA | NA | TGTGCCAGCAGTTCTACAGTGAGCACTGAAGCTTTCTTT | CASSSTVSTEAFF
TRBJ2-7 | TRBV5-1 | NA | NA | TGCGCCAGCAGCCAAACAGGGCTTACTTCCTACGAGCAGTACTTC | CASSQTGLTSYEQYF